This TCR beta chain was sequenced in a study of shared clonotypes between healthy human individuals. Study-level information: Aged between 18 and 49, the donors were a couple of women and three men.

In the original workflow: Junction-only sequences without quality scores came from ImmunoSEQ, so filtering differed. The method was immunoSEQ multiplex PCR; TCRdb's version includes in-frame clones alone and lacks a portion of them. That table furnishes V, J and clone size, whereas the DNA furnished D and trimming. This table holds some 2.1 million clones, 85% to 95% found once. This clone showed up just once. The CDR3 spans 15 residues. The germline V gene encodes CDR1 KGHSH and CDR2 LQKENI. V was shortened by 3 bases and J by 3 bases, with 12 bases between the two germline ends. This receptor was identified in a young man in good health. The material sequenced was naive CD4+ T cells sorted from blood. This sample's subset: CD45RA+ positively selected. The gene calls are TRBV18 and TRBJ1-5; tentatively, D is TRBD1 (5 bases). CDR3 nucleotide sequence: TGTGCCAGCTCACCTTCGGGAGGGGACAATCAGCCCCAGCATTTT. It yields the protein CASSPSGGDNQPQHF.